This entry lists 27 T cell receptor beta chains sequenced from one sample in a study of PD-L1 blockade in urothelial cancer. Sequenced by immunoSEQ multiplex PCR; TCRdb stores in-frame clones only, minus some. The sample consists of about 100,000 clones, 91% of them appearing once. The input for sequencing was PBMCs, taken around atezolizumab (anti-PD-L1) treatment. These receptors were obtained from a woman older than 75 with urothelial cancer.

The chain combines TRBV5-1 with TRBJ2-4; 7 bases agree with TRBD1. The V segment lost 4 bases and the J segment 0 bases; nucleotides outside the gene matches: 1. Germline V gene sequence: CDR1 SGHRS, CDR2 YFSETQ. The CDR3 runs to 14 residues. CDR3 amino acids: CASSTGVAKNIQYF. The CDR3 DNA follows: TGCGCCAGCAGCACAGGGGTAGCCAAAAACATTCAGTACTTC. The whole variable domain, filled in from reference TRBV5-1 and TRBJ2-4, reads KAGVTQTPRYLIKTRGQQVTLSCSPISGHRSVSWYQQTPGQGLQFLFEYFSETQRNKGNFPGRFSGRQFSNSRSEMNVSTLELGDSALYLCASSTGVAKNIQYFGAGTRLSVL.

This rearrangement joins TRBV7-2 to TRBJ2-7, with 12 nucleotides matching TRBD1. Germline values: CDR1 SGHTA, CDR2 FQGNSA. Losses at the gene ends were 2 bases for V and 5 bases for J; bases not matched to a gene: 4. The CDR3 has 15 residues. The CDR3 coding sequence is TGTGCCAGCAGCTTAAGGGGGACAGGGGGCCACGAGCAGTACTTC. Amino acids: CASSLRGTGGHEQYF.

The rearrangement uses TRBV28 and TRBJ1-1; D is undetermined. Germline CDR1 MDHEN, CDR2 SYDVKM. V lost 7 bases and J 3 bases, leaving 15 bases between the germline ends. The CDR3 totals 14 residues. CDR3 nucleotides: TGTGCCAGCACCTCCGGGGATTGGGACACTGAAGCTTTCTTT. This gives the protein CASTSGDWDTEAFF.

The V and J genes are TRBV5-1 and TRBJ1-1, with 7 bases identical to TRBD1. The CDR3 extends over 15 amino acids. The germline gives CDR1 SGHRS, CDR2 YFSETQ. Trimming at V came to 3 bases and at J to 0 bases, leaving 5 bases not matched to a gene. The CDR3 sequence: CASSWATGMNTEAFF. In nucleotides, the CDR3 is TGCGCCAGCAGCTGGGCGACAGGGATGAACACTGAAGCTTTCTTT.

Here the CDR3 DNA reads TGCGCCAGCAGTGGTGGGGCACCCGGTCAGCCCCAGCATTTT. It specifies CASSGGAPGQPQHF. The rearrangement joins TRBV10-1 to TRBJ1-5; possibly TRBD1 for D (5 bases). The germline V gene has CDR1 WNHNN and CDR2 SYGVQD (reference sequence). The length of the CDR3 is 14 residues. Trimming cost V 4 bases and J 6 bases, with 13 bases left between them.

This chain links TRBV2 with TRBJ2-2, with 9 bases fitting TRBD2. The ends lost 6 bases at V and 5 bases at J; junction bases unmatched: 4. The CDR3 is 14 amino acids. Germline CDR1 is SNHLY and CDR2 is FYNNEI. CDR3 amino acids: CASRREGLTGELFF. CDR3 nucleotides: TGTGCCAGCAGGCGGGAGGGACTTACCGGGGAGCTGTTTTTT.

CDR3 in amino acids: CASSVTSGSYNEQFF. The CDR3 DNA reads TGTGCCAGCAGTGTTACTAGCGGGAGCTACAATGAGCAGTTCTTC. The chain carries TRBV2 and TRBJ2-1; 11 nucleotides agree with TRBD2. The length of the CDR3 is 15 residues. Germline V gene sequence: CDR1 SNHLY, CDR2 FYNNEI. The trim removed 4 bases at V and 3 bases at J, leaving 2 bases unmatched.

This sequence joins TRBV30 and TRBJ1-6, with 7 bases aligning to TRBD1. The CDR3 is made up of 15 amino acids. The J segment lost 10 bases and the V segment lost 1 base, leaving 10 bases of the junction unmatched. The V gene's germline CDR1 is GTSNPN and CDR2 SVGIG (reference sequence). The CDR3 DNA reads as TGTGCCTGGAGTGACCGAACAGGGGAAAGATCACCCCTCCACTTT. Its translation: CAWSDRTGERSPLHF.

The chain has TRBV6-1 and TRBJ2-3; 11 bases map to TRBD2. The germline V gene encodes CDR1 MNHNS and CDR2 SASEGT. V gave up 3 bases and J gave up 2 bases; unmatched junction bases: 16. The CDR3 has 20 amino acids. The CDR3 protein is CASSDWARTSGREDTDTQYF. The DNA of the CDR3 is TGTGCCAGCAGTGATTGGGCCAGAACTAGCGGGAGAGAAGACACAGATACGCAGTATTTT.

The chain is built from TRBV19 and TRBJ1-5; TRBD1 aligns across 10 bases. Germline V CDR1 and CDR2: LNHDA, SQIVND (reference sequence). The CDR3 is made up of 14 amino acids. With V trimmed by 5 bases and J by 6 bases, 4 bases remained unmatched. The CDR3 protein is CASSAGQGIQPQHF. As DNA, the CDR3 is TGTGCCAGTAGTGCGGGACAGGGGATTCAGCCCCAGCATTTT.

J is TRBJ2-1 and V is TRBV28; 7 nucleotides line up with TRBD2. This CDR3 is 15 amino acids long. V was clipped by 3 bases and J by 2 bases; unmatched bases: 4. Germline lookup yields CDR1 MDHEN and CDR2 SYDVKM. The CDR3 is CASSFRAGAYNEQFF. The CDR3 DNA is TGTGCCAGCAGTTTTCGGGCGGGAGCCTACAATGAGCAGTTCTTC.

The table lists this clone with a count of one. The chain is built from TRBV9 and TRBJ2-7, with D possibly being TRBD1 (7 bases). Trimming left V 0 bases short and J 3 bases short, with 10 bases between. Germline loops: CDR1 SGDLS, CDR2 YYNGEE. The CDR3 loop spans 14 amino acids. CDR3 sequence reads: CASSVGQGGYEQYF. The CDR3 nucleotides are TGTGCCAGCAGCGTAGGACAGGGAGGCTACGAGCAGTACTTC.

The rearrangement links TRBV19 to TRBJ1-5, with D hard to call. Trimming took 3 bases from V and 4 from J, leaving 13 bases between them. Germline V CDR1 and CDR2: LNHDA, SQIVND (reference sequence). The CDR3 runs 15 residues. CDR3 DNA sequence: TGTGCCAGTAGTATCTCGAGGCGGATAAATCAGCCCCAGCATTTT. The encoded protein is CASSISRRINQPQHF.

This chain connects TRBV9 to TRBJ1-1; D unclear. The V end was cut by 0 bases, the J end by 0 bases, with 9 bases between. There are 15 residues in the CDR3. Germline-derived CDR1 and CDR2 are SGDLS and YYNGEE. CDR3 sequence: CASSVGPQVNTEAFF. DNA for the CDR3: TGTGCCAGCAGCGTAGGTCCACAAGTGAACACTGAAGCTTTCTTT.

The V call is TRBV5-4, the J call TRBJ1-2, with 12 bases fitting TRBD1. The germline gives CDR1 SGHNT, CDR2 YYREEE (reference sequence). J gave up 5 bases and V 0 bases, and 5 bases lay outside the gene matches. The CDR3 consists of 16 residues. CDR3 nucleotide sequence: TGTGCCAGCAGCTTGGTTCGGGACAGGGGGCCGTATGGCTACACCTTC. Translated: CASSLVRDRGPYGYTF.

The rearrangement joins TRBV28 to TRBJ1-5; D gene uncertain. The CDR3 is made up of 16 amino acids. Trimming took off 4 bases at V and 1 base at J, with 14 bases between the two ends. Germline-derived CDR1 and CDR2 are MDHEN and SYDVKM. The CDR3 protein is CASSSSPGRSNQPQHF. CDR3 in DNA: TGTGCCAGCAGTTCCTCACCGGGAAGAAGCAATCAGCCCCAGCATTTT.

The chain combines TRBV11-3 with TRBJ1-1; a weak D match, TRBD1 (5 bases). Germline lookup yields CDR1 SGHNT and CDR2 YENEEA. This CDR3 spans 13 amino acids. V lost 5 bases, J lost 5 bases, and 12 bases lay in between. As DNA, the CDR3 is TGTGCCAGCAGCAGTGGCGGGGCAACTGAAGCTTTCTTT. Translation gives CASSSGGATEAFF.

This rearrangement joins TRBV13 to TRBJ2-3; 8 nucleotides agree with TRBD2. The germline gives CDR1 PRHDT, CDR2 FYEKMQ (reference sequence). This CDR3 has 19 amino acids. After removal of 6 bases from V and 1 base from J, the junction contained 18 bases not matched to a gene. This CDR3 reads CASSIRTGGRTSRTDTQYF. CDR3 nucleotide sequence: TGTGCCAGCAGTATTAGGACGGGGGGGAGAACCTCTCGCACAGATACGCAGTATTTT.

Concerning this clone itself: A read error may account for a junction end that differs from germline. This rearrangement joins TRBV6-5 to TRBJ2-5; 8 bases line up with TRBD2. This CDR3 region has 13 residues. Per the germline V gene, CDR1 is MNHEY and CDR2 is SVGAGI. The CDR3 reads CASSYTASGPCHF. The CDR3 bases are TGTGCCAGCAGTTACACGGCTAGCGGGCCGTGTCACTTC.

The genes are TRBV7-9 and TRBJ2-2; 11 nucleotides match TRBD2. The trim removed 5 bases at V and 7 bases at J, leaving 3 bases unmatched. This CDR3 comprises 14 residues. The germline CDR1 and CDR2 sequences are SEHNR and FQNEAQ (reference sequence). Here the CDR3 DNA reads TGTGCCAGCAGCCCGACTAGCGGGGTCGGGGAGCTGTTTTTT. Translating it yields CASSPTSGVGELFF.

The rearrangement links TRBV5-1 to TRBJ2-7; 13 bases fit TRBD2. The CDR3 extends over 16 amino acids. The germline V gene has CDR1 SGHRS and CDR2 YFSETQ. The trim removed 6 bases at V and 2 bases at J, leaving 8 bases unmatched. The CDR3 nucleotides are TGCGCCAGCAACTCCGGGACTAGCGGGGCCACCTACGAGCAGTACTTC. This translates into CASNSGTSGATYEQYF.

This chain joins TRBV9 and TRBJ1-4, with TRBD1 matching over 9 bases. Losses at the gene ends were 4 bases for V and 8 bases for J; bases not matched to a gene: 9. CDR3 length: 15 amino acids. Germline assignment: CDR1 SGDLS and CDR2 YYNGEE. The CDR3 nucleotides read TGTGCCAGCAGCAACCGACAGGGGGTTGGCGAAAAACTGTTTTTT. This sequence encodes CASSNRQGVGEKLFF.

The rearrangement joins TRBV5-1 to TRBJ2-3, with 7 bases lining up with TRBD2. Germline CDR1 is SGHRS and CDR2 is YFSETQ. The CDR3 has 15 residues. J lost 4 bases, V lost 3 bases, and 8 bases had no gene match. In nucleotides, the CDR3 is TGCGCCAGCAGCTCAATACAAGGACTAGCAGATACGCAGTATTTT. It is translated as CASSSIQGLADTQYF.

A few counts support this clone. The chain combines TRBV2 with TRBJ2-7, with a weak D call TRBD1 (5 bases). CDR3 length: 13 residues. V shed 6 bases and J shed 2 bases, with 11 bases lying between them. Germline CDR1 reads SNHLY; CDR2 reads FYNNEI. CDR3 loop: CASRETGAYEQYF. The CDR3 region has the DNA TGTGCCAGCAGGGAAACAGGAGCCTACGAGCAGTACTTC.

V usage is TRBV4-1 and J usage is TRBJ2-1; TRBD2 agrees at 11 bases. This CDR3 has 16 amino acids. Germline CDR1 and CDR2: MGHRA and YSYEKL. Trimming at V came to 1 base and at J to 8 bases, leaving 7 bases not matched to a gene. CDR3 residues: CASSQVLSGRAYEQFF. The CDR3 DNA follows: TGCGCCAGCAGCCAAGTTCTTAGCGGGAGGGCCTATGAGCAGTTCTTC.

The chain combines TRBV7-3 with TRBJ1-2; 7 nucleotides match TRBD1. The V and J ends lost 3 bases and 2 bases, in that order; junction bases with no gene match: 3. The CDR3 sequence is 14 residues long. Germline lookup yields CDR1 SGHTA and CDR2 FQGTGA. DNA of the CDR3: TGTGCCAGCAGCTTGGCAGGGGGAAACTATGGCTACACCTTC. As protein: CASSLAGGNYGYTF.

The CDR3 spells CASSQGARTEAFF. The DNA for the CDR3 is TGTGCCAGCTCACAGGGGGCCCGGACTGAAGCTTTCTTT. This rearrangement joins TRBV18 to TRBJ1-1; 7 bases agree with TRBD1. After removal of 4 bases from V and 5 bases from J, the junction contained 4 bases not matched to a gene. Germline V CDR1 and CDR2: KGHSH, LQKENI. The CDR3 is 13 amino acids. Together with reference TRBV18 and TRBJ1-1, the CDR3 gives the full variable domain: NAGVMQNPRHLVRRRGQEARLRCSPMKGHSHVYWYRQLPEEGLKFMVYLQKENIIDESGMPKERFSAEFPKEGPSILRIQQVVRGDSAAYFCASSQGARTEAFFGQGTRLTVV.